This T cell receptor (beta chain) was captured in a study of spatial heterogeneity in lung cancer. Documented time point: sample taken at primary tumor resection. Whole RNA, which was extracted from tumor, nontumor lung tissue or frozen PBMC, was sequenced without any cell sorting. A single record per CDR3 protein comes from TCRdb applying MiXCR to the 5' RACE reads. The sample shows 5,100 or so distinct CDR3 sequences, roughly 24% of them seen only once. This clonotype counts as medium-sized. CDR3 size: 13 residues. Germline assignment: CDR1 SGHAT and CDR2 FQNNGV. Trimming took off 3 bases at V and 2 bases at J, with 8 bases between the two ends.

This receptor was obtained from a male donor with early-stage non-small cell lung cancer. The sample was PBMCs, taken at surgery. V usage is TRBV11-2 and J usage is TRBJ2-7; D possibly corresponds to TRBD1 (5 bases). Here the CDR3 DNA reads TGTGCCAGCAGCTTCGACAGAACCTACGAGCAGTACTTC. Protein product: CASSFDRTYEQYF.